The 17 T cell receptor beta chains below were found in one sample sequenced in a study of T cells in Graves' hyperthyroidism and ophthalmopathy. The TCR beta CDR3 regions underwent amplification using RNA transcripts as the source. The HTBI primer set drove a first-round RT-PCR of the TCR CDR3. TCRdb recomputed calls from the multiplex PCR reads with MiXCR, one row per CDR3 protein. This sample has over 200,000 distinct CDR3 sequences, with more than 14% found just once. The sequenced sample consisted of blood. These receptors all stem from a woman aged 40 to 50 with Graves' hyperthyroidism that later progressed to Graves' ophthalmopathy.

This clonotype has a handful of counts. V is TRBV7-9 and J is TRBJ2-5, with 7 positions matching TRBD2. The CDR3 covers 15 residues. V lost 5 bases, J lost 4 bases, and 10 bases stayed unmatched. Germline CDR1 and CDR2: SEHNR and FQNEAQ (reference sequence). CDR3 nucleotides: TGTGCCAGCAGCGTTAAGGGAGGGCAGGGAGAGACCCAGTACTTC. It is translated as CASSVKGGQGETQYF.

In this sample, this clonotype turned up a few times. This chain uses TRBV7-9 with TRBJ2-1, with 7 nucleotides matching TRBD1. The CDR3 sequence is 14 residues long. The trim removed 5 bases at V and 4 bases at J, leaving 5 bases unmatched. The germline gives CDR1 SEHNR, CDR2 FQNEAQ (reference sequence). The CDR3 DNA is TGTGCCAGCAGCCTCAGGACAGGTTACAATGAGCAGTTCTTC. Translating it yields CASSLRTGYNEQFF.

This clonotype was seen ten or more times. The rearrangement links TRBV30 to TRBJ2-5, with D unresolved. Trimming removed 3 bases from V and 5 bases from J, with 16 bases in between. The CDR3 length is 14 residues. Germline CDR1 reads GTSNPN; CDR2 reads SVGIG (reference sequence). In DNA form, the CDR3 reads TGTGCCTGGAGCGTGACGGACCCAGCGGAGACCCAGTACTTC. Translating gives CAWSVTDPAETQYF. The variable domain in full, completed from reference TRBV30 and TRBJ2-5, reads SQTIHQWPATLVQPVGSPLSLECTVEGTSNPNLYWYRQAAGRGLQLLFYSVGIGQISSEVPQNLSASRPQDRQFILSSKKLLLSDSGFYLCAWSVTDPAETQYFGPGTRLLVL.

This clonotype has a count of ten or more. The CDR3 DNA is TGCGCCAGCAGCTTGCCCGTCAGTGGACGGTACGAGCAGTACTTC. It encodes CASSLPVSGRYEQYF. The V and J genes are TRBV5-1 and TRBJ2-7, with D unclear. Germline V gives CDR1 SGHRS, CDR2 YFSETQ. Trimming removed 1 base from V and 4 bases from J, with 15 bases in between. CDR3 size: 15 residues. Full variable domain (remainder filled in from reference TRBV5-1 and TRBJ2-7): KAGVTQTPRYLIKTRGQQVTLSCSPISGHRSVSWYQQTPGQGLQFLFEYFSETQRNKGNFPGRFSGRQFSNSRSEMNVSTLELGDSALYLCASSLPVSGRYEQYFGPGTRLTVT.

This clonotype appeared many times. The CDR3 nucleotides are TGTGCCAGCAGTTCCTCCTGGGGGGAGGCCCAAGAGACCCAGTACTTC. Its protein is CASSSSWGEAQETQYF. V and J are TRBV12-3 or TRBV12-4 and TRBJ2-5, with D perhaps matching TRBD2 (6 bases). This CDR3 spans 16 amino acids. Trimming took off 4 bases at V and 1 base at J, with 16 bases between the two ends.

This clonotype was seen repeatedly, ten times or more. This CDR3 reads CASSGSTYNEQFF. The CDR3, as DNA: TGCGCCAGCAGCGGATCCACCTACAATGAGCAGTTCTTC. The V call is TRBV5-1, the J call TRBJ2-1, with D hard to call. The V gene's germline CDR1 is SGHRS and CDR2 YFSETQ. Trimming cost V 4 bases and J 2 bases, with 7 bases left between them. The CDR3 loop spans 13 amino acids. Using reference TRBV5-1 and TRBJ2-1 for the parts outside the CDR3, the full variable domain is KAGVTQTPRYLIKTRGQQVTLSCSPISGHRSVSWYQQTPGQGLQFLFEYFSETQRNKGNFPGRFSGRQFSNSRSEMNVSTLELGDSALYLCASSGSTYNEQFFGPGTRLTVL.

This clonotype occurred many times. The chain couples TRBV11-2 to TRBJ2-1, with 7 bases identical to TRBD2. Germline V gene lookup returns CDR1 SGHAT and CDR2 FQNNGV. Trimming at V came to 1 base and at J to 7 bases, leaving 7 bases not matched to a gene. The CDR3 length is 15 residues. CDR3 coding DNA: TGTGCCAGCAGCTTAGTCAAAGGACTAGGGAATGAGCAGTTCTTC. This translates into CASSLVKGLGNEQFF.

V gene TRBV9 combines with J gene TRBJ2-7; possible D gene TRBD1, 6 bases. The V gene lost 0 bases and the J gene lost 0 bases, with 19 bases spanning the gap. The CDR3 spans 18 residues. Germline CDR1 SGDLS, CDR2 YYNGEE. The CDR3 sequence is CASSVGRKRTEGSYEQYF. In DNA form, the CDR3 reads TGTGCCAGCAGCGTAGGGAGAAAACGGACAGAGGGCTCCTACGAGCAGTACTTC.

A few counts support this clonotype. This sequence joins TRBV15 and TRBJ2-1, with TRBD2 identical over 9 bases. The ends lost 0 bases at V and 0 bases at J; junction bases unmatched: 9. The CDR3 sequence is 19 residues long. Per the germline V gene, CDR1 is LNHNV and CDR2 is YYDKDF (reference sequence). The CDR3 nucleotides read TGTGCCACCAGCAGAGACTCTAGCGGGATTCCTAACTCCTACAATGAGCAGTTCTTC. Protein product: CATSRDSSGIPNSYNEQFF.

The rearrangement uses TRBV18 and TRBJ1-2, with D uncertain. The V gene lost 6 bases and the J gene lost 8 bases, with 16 bases spanning the gap. The germline V gene has CDR1 KGHSH and CDR2 LQKENI. This CDR3 region has 13 residues. The CDR3 DNA follows: TGTGCCAGCTCCCAGGTACCTAGGAGGGGCTACACCTTC. Translated: CASSQVPRRGYTF.

This clonotype was detected only a few times. The chain combines TRBV4-1 with TRBJ1-1, with a possible D match to TRBD1 (6 bases). CDR1 MGHRA and CDR2 YSYEKL come from the germline V gene. Trimming removed 1 base from V and 4 bases from J, with 13 bases in between. The CDR3 is 15 residues long. The CDR3 sequence: CASSQGGGHSTEAFF. CDR3 DNA sequence: TGCGCCAGCAGCCAAGGGGGGGGCCACAGCACTGAAGCTTTCTTT.

This clonotype occurred a few times. The chain carries TRBV7-9 and TRBJ2-7; 7 positions match TRBD1. V trimming: 7 bases; J trimming: 3 bases; junction bases outside the gene matches: 6. The CDR3 is 13 residues long. CDR1 and CDR2 from the germline V gene are SEHNR and FQNEAQ (reference sequence). For the CDR3, the DNA is TGTGCCAGCACCTTGGGACAGAGCTACGAGCAGTACTTC. As protein: CASTLGQSYEQYF.

At least ten counts were recorded for this clonotype. V usage is TRBV7-9 and J usage is TRBJ1-1, with a tentative D call TRBD1 (5 bases). The CDR3 is 13 amino acids. The V end was cut by 3 bases, the J end by 6 bases, with 11 bases between. Germline V gives CDR1 SEHNR, CDR2 FQNEAQ (reference sequence). CDR3 residues: CASSLGPDSEAFF. The DNA for the CDR3 is TGTGCCAGCAGCTTGGGGCCCGATTCTGAAGCTTTCTTT. Filled out from reference TRBV7-9 and TRBJ1-1, the complete variable domain reads DTGVSQNPRHKITKRGQNVTFRCDPISEHNRLYWYRQTLGQGPEFLTYFQNEAQLEKSRLLSDRFSAERPKGSFSTLEIQRTEQGDSAMYLCASSLGPDSEAFFGQGTRLTVV.

This clonotype was found a few times. The DNA of the CDR3 is TGCGCCAGCAGCACAGGACAGGGGGCTGGGGCCAACGTCCTGACTTTC. Amino acid sequence: CASSTGQGAGANVLTF. This rearrangement joins TRBV5-1 to TRBJ2-6; 10 bases line up with TRBD1. The CDR3 covers 16 residues. V shed 4 bases and J 2 bases; nucleotides not matched to a gene: 3. Germline CDR1 and CDR2: SGHRS and YFSETQ.

This clonotype was seen more than once but under ten times. This sequence may be a read error, since a much larger clone differs from it by one base. CDR3 loop: CNVVKDRGFPEAFF. For the CDR3, the DNA is TGCAACGTTGTTAAGGACAGGGGGTTCCCTGAAGCTTTCTTT. V and J are TRBV29-1 and TRBJ1-1, with TRBD1 matching over 10 bases. The length of the CDR3 is 14 residues. The germline V gene encodes CDR1 SQVTM and CDR2 ANQGSEA. Looking up the rest from reference TRBV29-1 and TRBJ1-1 gives the full variable domain: SAVISQKPSRDICQRGTSLTIQCQVDSQVTMMFWYRQQPGQSLTLIATANQGSEATYESGFVIDKFPISRPNLTFSTLTVSNMSPEDSSIYLCNVVKDRGFPEAFFGQGTRLTVV.

This clonotype was counted many times. In nucleotides, the CDR3 is TGTGCCAGCAGTTTAGCGGGAGCCAGCTCCTACGAGCAGTACTTC. This translates into CASSLAGASSYEQYF. The chain links TRBV12-3 or TRBV12-4 to TRBJ2-7; weak D call: TRBD2 (5 bases). The germline V and J ends were trimmed by 0 bases and 0 bases, with 9 bases remaining between them. This CDR3 is 15 amino acids long.

This clonotype was recorded at least ten times. The chain carries TRBV20-1 and TRBJ2-5; 7 bases line up with TRBD2. V shed 0 bases and J 8 bases; nucleotides not matched to a gene: 12. The CDR3 has 15 residues. Looked up from germline, CDR1 is DFQATT and CDR2 is SNEGSKA (reference sequence). The CDR3 is CSARELATRGGTQYF. The CDR3 region has the DNA TGCAGTGCTAGAGAACTAGCGACCCGAGGTGGAACCCAGTACTTC.